This TCR beta chain originates from a study of cytomegalovirus exposure and HLA in healthy donors. Germline lookup yields CDR1 SGHTA and CDR2 FQGNSA. Trimming left V 3 bases short and J 5 bases short, with 10 bases between. This CDR3 has 14 amino acids. These donors counted as nominally healthy when sampled, but unrecorded immune exposures were likely. It was with 60 Vbeta and 13 Jbeta primers that the PCR ran. Sequenced by immunoSEQ multiplex PCR; TCRdb stores in-frame clones only, minus some. The sample holds about 97,000 clones, approximately 80% seen once. This chain links TRBV7-2 with TRBJ2-2; TRBD1 is a possible D gene (5 bases). Sequencing was performed on PBMCs. The TCR originated in a male donor in good health and CMV-seropositive. In DNA form, the CDR3 reads TGTGCCAGCAGCTTCGGCAGGGAAACCGGGGAGCTGTTTTTT. Its protein product is CASSFGRETGELFF.